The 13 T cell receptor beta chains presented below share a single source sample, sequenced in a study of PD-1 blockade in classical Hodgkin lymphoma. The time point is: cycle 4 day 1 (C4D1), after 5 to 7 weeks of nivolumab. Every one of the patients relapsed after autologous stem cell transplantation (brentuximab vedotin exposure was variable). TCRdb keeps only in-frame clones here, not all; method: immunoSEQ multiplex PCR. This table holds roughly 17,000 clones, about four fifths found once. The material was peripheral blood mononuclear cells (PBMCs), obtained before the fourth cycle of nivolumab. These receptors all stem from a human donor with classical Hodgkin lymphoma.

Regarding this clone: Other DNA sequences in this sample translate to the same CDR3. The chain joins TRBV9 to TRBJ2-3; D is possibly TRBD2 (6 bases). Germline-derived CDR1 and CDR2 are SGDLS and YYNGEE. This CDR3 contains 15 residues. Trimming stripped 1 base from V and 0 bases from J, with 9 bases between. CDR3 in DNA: TGTGCCAGCAGCGTATCCGGGACTAGCACAGATACGCAGTATTTT. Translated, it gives CASSVSGTSTDTQYF.

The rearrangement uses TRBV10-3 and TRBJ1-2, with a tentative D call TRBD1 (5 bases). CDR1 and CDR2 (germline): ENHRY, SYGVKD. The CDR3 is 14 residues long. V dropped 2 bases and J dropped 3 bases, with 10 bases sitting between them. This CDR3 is CAISEPGGDYGYTF. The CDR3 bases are TGTGCCATCAGTGAGCCGGGGGGAGACTATGGCTACACCTTC.

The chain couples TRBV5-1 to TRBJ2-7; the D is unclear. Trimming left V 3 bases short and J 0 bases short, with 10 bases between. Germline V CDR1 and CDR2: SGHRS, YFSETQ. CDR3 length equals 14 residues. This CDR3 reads CASSSASSSYEQYF. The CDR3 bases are TGCGCCAGCAGCTCCGCGTCGAGCTCCTACGAGCAGTACTTC.

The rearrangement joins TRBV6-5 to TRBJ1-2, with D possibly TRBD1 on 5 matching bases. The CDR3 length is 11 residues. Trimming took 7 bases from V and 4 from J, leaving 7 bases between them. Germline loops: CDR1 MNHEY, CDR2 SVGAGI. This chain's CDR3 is CASNGGYGYTF. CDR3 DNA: TGTGCCAGCAACGGGGGCTATGGCTACACCTTC.

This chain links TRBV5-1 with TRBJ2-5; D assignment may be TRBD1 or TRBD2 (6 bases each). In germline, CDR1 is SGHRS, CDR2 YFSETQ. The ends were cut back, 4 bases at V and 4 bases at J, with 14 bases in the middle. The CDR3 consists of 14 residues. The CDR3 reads CASSPMGGPETQYF. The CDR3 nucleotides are TGCGCCAGCAGCCCAATGGGGGGCCCAGAGACCCAGTACTTC.

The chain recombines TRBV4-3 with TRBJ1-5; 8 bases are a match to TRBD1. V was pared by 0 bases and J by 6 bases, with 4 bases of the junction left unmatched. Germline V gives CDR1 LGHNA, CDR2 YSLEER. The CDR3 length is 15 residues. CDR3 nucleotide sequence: TGCGCCAGCAGCCAAGACCAGGGGGCCGGTCAGCCCCAGCATTTT. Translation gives CASSQDQGAGQPQHF.

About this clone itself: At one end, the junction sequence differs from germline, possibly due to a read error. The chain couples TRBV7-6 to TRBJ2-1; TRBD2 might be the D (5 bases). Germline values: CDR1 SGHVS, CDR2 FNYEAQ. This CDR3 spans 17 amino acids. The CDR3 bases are TGTGCCAGCAGCTTAGCGACGAGGGTTTCATCCTCCAATGAGCAGTTCTTC. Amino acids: CASSLATRVSSSNEQFF. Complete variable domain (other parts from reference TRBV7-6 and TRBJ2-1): GAGVSQSPRYKVTKRGQDVALRCDPISGHVSLYWYRQALGQGPEFLTYFNYEAQQDKSGLPNDRFSAERPEGSISTLTIQRTEQRDSAMYRCASSLATRVSSSNEQFFGPGTRLTVL.

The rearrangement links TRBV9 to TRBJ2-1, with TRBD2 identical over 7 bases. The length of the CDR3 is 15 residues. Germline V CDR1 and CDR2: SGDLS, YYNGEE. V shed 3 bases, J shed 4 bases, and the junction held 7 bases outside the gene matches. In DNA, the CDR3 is TGTGCCAGCAGCGCAGAGGGGACTACTTACAATGAGCAGTTCTTC. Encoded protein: CASSAEGTTYNEQFF.

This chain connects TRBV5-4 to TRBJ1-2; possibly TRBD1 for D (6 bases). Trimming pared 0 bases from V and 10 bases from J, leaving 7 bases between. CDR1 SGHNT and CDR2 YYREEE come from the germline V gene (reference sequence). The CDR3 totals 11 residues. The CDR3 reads CASSLGQDYTF. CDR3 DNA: TGTGCCAGCAGCTTGGGACAGGACTACACCTTC.

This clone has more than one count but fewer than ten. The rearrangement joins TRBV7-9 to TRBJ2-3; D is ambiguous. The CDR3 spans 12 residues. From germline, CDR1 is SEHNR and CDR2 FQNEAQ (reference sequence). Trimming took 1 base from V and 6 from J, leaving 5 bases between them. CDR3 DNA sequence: TGTGCCAGCAGCTTAGTGGGGGATACGCAGTATTTT. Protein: CASSLVGDTQYF.

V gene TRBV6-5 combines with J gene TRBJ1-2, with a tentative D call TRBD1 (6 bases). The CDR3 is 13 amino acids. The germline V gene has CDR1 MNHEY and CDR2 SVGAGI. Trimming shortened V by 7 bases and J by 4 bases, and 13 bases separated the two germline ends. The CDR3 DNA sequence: TGTGCCAGCACCGAAGGGGGAATCTATGGCTACACCTTC. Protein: CASTEGGIYGYTF.

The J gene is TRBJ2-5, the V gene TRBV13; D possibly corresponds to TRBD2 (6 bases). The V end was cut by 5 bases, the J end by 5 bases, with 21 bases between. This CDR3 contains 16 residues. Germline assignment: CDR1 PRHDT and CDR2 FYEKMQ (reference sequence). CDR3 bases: TGTGCCAGCAGCGACAGCGGGTTGTCGTTAGGGGAGACCCAGTACTTC. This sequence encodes CASSDSGLSLGETQYF.

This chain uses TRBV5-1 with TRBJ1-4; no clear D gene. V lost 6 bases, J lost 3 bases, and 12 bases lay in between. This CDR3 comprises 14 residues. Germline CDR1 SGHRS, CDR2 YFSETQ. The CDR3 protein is CASTPMWANEKLFF. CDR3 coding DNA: TGCGCCAGCACCCCGATGTGGGCTAATGAAAAACTGTTTTTT.